The 13 T cell receptor beta chains presented below share a single source sample, sequenced in a study of blood T cell repertoires in COVID-19. The repertoire was sequenced with immunoSEQ multiplex PCR; TCRdb's copy has only in-frame clones and lacks some. This sample carries 110,000 or so clones, 80% to 90% of them seen once, and the ten largest clones take around 4.5%. The sample taken for sequencing was peripheral blood. All receptors come from a woman between 45 and 60 years old with acute or convalescent COVID-19.

This chain joins TRBV5-1 and TRBJ1-2; TRBD1 matches at 10 bases. CDR3 size: 16 residues. Germline V CDR1 and CDR2: SGHRS, YFSETQ. J was trimmed by 2 bases and V by 3 bases; bases with no gene match: 7. The CDR3 nucleotides read TGCGCCAGCAGCTCAACCTCGGGACAGGGGAACTATGGCTACACCTTC. Translating gives CASSSTSGQGNYGYTF.

The rearrangement links TRBV29-1 to TRBJ1-1; perhaps TRBD1 as D (5 bases). Trimming stripped 7 bases from V and 0 bases from J, with 12 bases between. Germline loops: CDR1 SQVTM, CDR2 ANQGSEA. The CDR3 covers 13 residues. CDR3 sequence reads: CSASDRLNTEAFF. As DNA, the CDR3 is TGCAGCGCATCAGACAGATTGAACACTGAAGCTTTCTTT.

The chain uses TRBV6-5 and TRBJ1-5; D not resolved. Germline loops: CDR1 MNHEY, CDR2 SVGAGI. The CDR3 is 13 amino acids. The V end lost 6 bases, the J end lost 0 bases, and 6 bases lay between the germline ends. CDR3 in DNA: TGTGCCAGCAGCTCTAATAGCAATCAGCCCCAGCATTTT. It is translated as CASSSNSNQPQHF.

This clone showed up just once. This chain uses TRBV7-3 with TRBJ2-1; D gene uncertain. CDR3 length: 13 residues. The ends were cut back, 0 bases at V and 5 bases at J, with 5 bases in the middle. CDR1 and CDR2 (germline): SGHTA, FQGTGA. CDR3 sequence reads: CASSLTRHNEQFF. The DNA for the CDR3 is TGTGCCAGCAGCTTAACGCGGCACAATGAGCAGTTCTTC.

This chain uses TRBV19 with TRBJ1-5, with 8 bases identical to TRBD1. The germline V gene has CDR1 LNHDA and CDR2 SQIVND (reference sequence). This CDR3 is 13 amino acids long. V trimming: 8 bases; J trimming: 5 bases; junction bases outside the gene matches: 5. DNA for the CDR3: TGTGCCAGTGGCGGACAGGGTGATCAGCCCCAGCATTTT. It specifies CASGGQGDQPQHF.

V is TRBV30 and J is TRBJ1-1; D may be TRBD1 (5 bases). The CDR3 spans 15 residues. Trimming took off 0 bases at V and 3 bases at J, with 14 bases between the two ends. The V gene's germline CDR1 is GTSNPN and CDR2 SVGIG (reference sequence). The CDR3 bases are TGTGCCTGGAGTGTAAGGTTTCGCAGGGACACTGAAGCTTTCTTT. This codes for CAWSVRFRRDTEAFF.

The chain links TRBV4-1 to TRBJ2-7, with 8 bases aligning to TRBD2. V dropped 0 bases and J dropped 7; count of bases not matched to a gene: 11. The CDR3 spans 16 residues. The V gene's germline CDR1 is MGHRA and CDR2 YSYEKL. The CDR3 DNA is TGCGCCAGCAGCCAAGAGGGGAATAGCGGGGCGCGGGAGCAGTACTTC. The encoded protein is CASSQEGNSGAREQYF.

V gene TRBV29-1 combines with J gene TRBJ1-1, with D hard to call. The germline V gene has CDR1 SQVTM and CDR2 ANQGSEA. The V gene lost 4 bases and the J gene lost 5 bases, with 8 bases spanning the gap. This CDR3 contains 11 residues. DNA of the CDR3: TGCAGCGTTGCCAGGCCGACTGAAGCTTTCTTT. Translated: CSVARPTEAFF. The entire variable domain, with the rest obtained from reference TRBV29-1 and TRBJ1-1, is as follows: SAVISQKPSRDICQRGTSLTIQCQVDSQVTMMFWYRQQPGQSLTLIATANQGSEATYESGFVIDKFPISRPNLTFSTLTVSNMSPEDSSIYLCSVARPTEAFFGQGTRLTVV.

The rearrangement uses TRBV30 and TRBJ2-7; 7 bases fit TRBD1. The length of the CDR3 is 12 residues. Trimming removed 7 bases from V and 5 bases from J; junction bases left unmatched: 8. The germline V gene has CDR1 GTSNPN and CDR2 SVGIG (reference sequence). CDR3 loop: CAFRQGGDEQYF. For the CDR3, the DNA is TGTGCCTTCCGACAGGGTGGGGACGAGCAGTACTTC.

This clone occurred once. The chain has TRBV3-1 (or the pseudogene TRBV3-2) and TRBJ2-2, with a weak D call TRBD2 (6 bases). The CDR3 spans 16 residues. V lost 0 bases, J lost 4 bases, and 12 bases lay in between. Germline CDR1 and CDR2: LGHDT and YNNKEL (reference sequence). The CDR3 region has the DNA TGTGCCAGCAGCCAAGATCCCAGCGGGTCCACCGGGGAGCTGTTTTTT. It translates to CASSQDPSGSTGELFF.

CDR3 sequence: CASLGVGHTKNIQYF. CDR3 in DNA: TGTGCCAGCCTTGGAGTCGGACACACCAAAAACATTCAGTACTTC. The rearrangement links TRBV28 to TRBJ2-4, with a possible D match to TRBD1 (5 bases). Germline V gives CDR1 MDHEN, CDR2 SYDVKM. Trimming left V 8 bases short and J 2 bases short, with 16 bases between. The CDR3 consists of 15 residues.

This chain connects TRBV13 to TRBJ1-1, with D perhaps TRBD1 (5 bases). The germline V and J ends were trimmed by 3 bases and 3 bases, with 11 bases remaining between them. CDR1 is PRHDT and CDR2 is FYEKMQ in the germline V gene (reference sequence). The CDR3 spans 14 residues. The CDR3 reads CASSLSQGDTEAFF. The CDR3, as DNA: TGTGCCAGCAGCTTGTCCCAGGGTGACACTGAAGCTTTCTTT.

The V gene is TRBV20-1, the J gene TRBJ2-5; 8 bases are a match to TRBD1. Germline CDR1 and CDR2: DFQATT and SNEGSKA (reference sequence). Trimming cost V 3 bases and J 1 base; bases outside gene matches: 7. The CDR3 runs to 15 residues. CDR3 in DNA: TGCAGTGCTAGTCCTACAGGGGGAGGCCAAGAGACCCAGTACTTC. Translated: CSASPTGGGQETQYF.